The rows below give T cell receptor beta chains drawn from one sample of a study of monozygotic twins with cystic fibrosis. Assay used: immunoSEQ multiplex PCR; TCRdb lists only in-frame clones, some missing. Here the sample spans under 20,000 clones, 97% being singletons. The sequencing sample was made of blood. The receptors stem from a woman in her twenties or thirties with cystic fibrosis. The CDR3 runs from the conserved cysteine through the conserved F or W. The D gene is left open where the match is weak. Only some rows state a clone size, as once, few, many or a class for expanded clones.

clone_size: -; d_call: TRBD1; v_call: TRBV5-4; j_call: TRBJ2-5; cdr3_length: 15; cdr3_nt: TGTGCCAGCAGCCGGATACAGACAGGGGAAGAGACCCAGTACTTC; cdr3_aa: CASSRIQTGEETQYF
clone_size: -; d_call: TRBD2; v_call: TRBV5-4; j_call: TRBJ2-1; cdr3_length: 15; cdr3_nt: TGTGCCAGCAGCTGGACTAGCGGGGGGAACAATGAGCAGTTCTTC; cdr3_aa: CASSWTSGGNNEQFF
clone_size: -; d_call: TRBD2; v_call: TRBV9; j_call: TRBJ2-1; cdr3_length: 17; cdr3_nt: TGTGCCAGCAGCCCCCGTTTTAGCGGGGGAACCTACAATGAGCAGTTCTTC; cdr3_aa: CASSPRFSGGTYNEQFF
clone_size: -; d_call: -; v_call: TRBV2; j_call: TRBJ2-5; cdr3_length: 14; cdr3_nt: TGTGCCAGCAGTGAAGGGGGGATCCAAGAGACCCAGTACTTC; cdr3_aa: CASSEGGIQETQYF
clone_size: -; d_call: -; v_call: TRBV9; j_call: TRBJ1-2; cdr3_length: 15; cdr3_nt: TGTGCCAGCAGCGTCCGTGGGGGCGGTTCCTTTGGCTACACCTTC; cdr3_aa: CASSVRGGGSFGYTF
clone_size: -; d_call: -; v_call: TRBV25-1; j_call: TRBJ1-2; cdr3_length: 13; cdr3_nt: TGTGCCAGCAGACCGCCCGGTGGCTATGGCTACACCTTC; cdr3_aa: CASRPPGGYGYTF
clone_size: -; d_call: TRBD1; v_call: TRBV30; j_call: TRBJ1-2; cdr3_length: 12; cdr3_nt: TGTGCCTGGACAGGGGGCGGCTATGGCTACACCTTC; cdr3_aa: CAWTGGGYGYTF
clone_size: -; d_call: -; v_call: TRBV28; j_call: TRBJ1-2; cdr3_length: 16; cdr3_nt: TGTGCCAGCAGTTCAACTCCCGGGATTTCTCGGTATGGCTACACCTTC; cdr3_aa: CASSSTPGISRYGYTF
clone_size: -; d_call: -; v_call: TRBV5-4; j_call: TRBJ2-5; cdr3_length: 14; cdr3_nt: TGTGCCAGCAGCCCGCCGGGGTACCAAGAGACCCAGTACTTC; cdr3_aa: CASSPPGYQETQYF
clone_size: -; d_call: -; v_call: TRBV5-4; j_call: TRBJ2-2; cdr3_length: 15; cdr3_nt: TGTGCCAGCAGCTTGGCCGTAGGGAACACCGGGGAGCTGTTTTTT; cdr3_aa: CASSLAVGNTGELFF
clone_size: -; d_call: -; v_call: TRBV28; j_call: TRBJ2-3; cdr3_length: 13; cdr3_nt: TGTGCCAGCAGTTCGGGCTTCACAGATACGCAGTATTTT; cdr3_aa: CASSSGFTDTQYF
clone_size: -; d_call: -; v_call: TRBV11-2; j_call: TRBJ1-1; cdr3_length: 13; cdr3_nt: TGTGCCAGCAGCTTAGTGGTCAGGGTCGGATCTTTCTTT; cdr3_aa: CASSLVVRVGSFF
clone_size: -; d_call: -; v_call: TRBV7-9; j_call: TRBJ1-1; cdr3_length: 14; cdr3_nt: TGTGCCAGCAGCTTAGACTCAGGGCCCACTGAAGCTTTCTTT; cdr3_aa: CASSLDSGPTEAFF
clone_size: -; d_call: TRBD1; v_call: TRBV19; j_call: TRBJ2-5; cdr3_length: 16; cdr3_nt: TGTGCCAGTAGTACCCCTATGGGGACAGGGTCAGAGACCCAGTACTTC; cdr3_aa: CASSTPMGTGSETQYF
clone_size: -; d_call: -; v_call: TRBV5-1; j_call: TRBJ1-2; cdr3_length: 15; cdr3_nt: TGCGCCAGCAGCGCCTCAGGGGAGGCTTGGGGTGGCTACACCTTC; cdr3_aa: CASSASGEAWGGYTF
clone_size: -; d_call: -; v_call: TRBV7-9; j_call: TRBJ1-2; cdr3_length: 15; cdr3_nt: TGTGCCAGCAGCTTTTGGGGCGGAATCCCCTATGGCTACACCTTC; cdr3_aa: CASSFWGGIPYGYTF
clone_size: -; d_call: TRBD2; v_call: TRBV25-1; j_call: TRBJ2-3; cdr3_length: 17; cdr3_nt: TGTGCCAGCAGTGAGGTCGCTAGCGGGGGGGCAGCAGATACGCAGTATTTT; cdr3_aa: CASSEVASGGAADTQYF
clone_size: -; d_call: TRBD1; v_call: TRBV10-3; j_call: TRBJ2-7; cdr3_length: 14; cdr3_nt: TGTGCCATCAGTGAAGGGGGCATGGCCTACGAGCAGTACTTC; cdr3_aa: CAISEGGMAYEQYF
clone_size: once; d_call: TRBD2; v_call: TRBV9; j_call: TRBJ2-5; cdr3_length: 17; cdr3_nt: TGTGCCAGCAGCGTAGCAGGTAGCGGGGGCCCTCAAGAGACCCAGTACTTC; cdr3_aa: CASSVAGSGGPQETQYF
clone_size: -; d_call: TRBD1; v_call: TRBV13; j_call: TRBJ2-7; cdr3_length: 13; cdr3_nt: TGTGCCAGCAGCGGTCGAGGGGGCCACGAGCAGTACTTC; cdr3_aa: CASSGRGGHEQYF
clone_size: -; d_call: -; v_call: TRBV30; j_call: TRBJ1-6; cdr3_length: 12; cdr3_nt: TGTGCCTGGAGTACCGGGGGGTCACCCCTCCACTTT; cdr3_aa: CAWSTGGSPLHF
clone_size: -; d_call: TRBD2; v_call: TRBV7-6; j_call: TRBJ2-7; cdr3_length: 15; cdr3_nt: TGTGCCAGCAGCTTAGCGCACGGGGGGAGCTACGAGCAGTACTTC; cdr3_aa: CASSLAHGGSYEQYF
clone_size: -; d_call: TRBD1; v_call: TRBV4-2; j_call: TRBJ1-5; cdr3_length: 14; cdr3_nt: TGTGCCAGCAGCCAGGACAGGGACCCGCAGCCCCAGCATTTT; cdr3_aa: CASSQDRDPQPQHF
clone_size: -; d_call: -; v_call: TRBV6-5; j_call: TRBJ1-3; cdr3_length: 14; cdr3_nt: TGTGCCAGCAGTAGTTTCAGCTCTGGAAACACCATATATTTT; cdr3_aa: CASSSFSSGNTIYF
clone_size: -; d_call: TRBD1; v_call: TRBV6-1; j_call: TRBJ1-3; cdr3_length: 14; cdr3_nt: TGTGCCACAGGGGGCATTCTCTCTGGAAACACCATATATTTT; cdr3_aa: CATGGILSGNTIYF
clone_size: -; d_call: -; v_call: TRBV27; j_call: TRBJ1-5; cdr3_length: 13; cdr3_nt: TGTGCCAGCAGTTTGACGGTTAATCAGCCCCAGCATTTT; cdr3_aa: CASSLTVNQPQHF
clone_size: -; d_call: -; v_call: TRBV5-4; j_call: TRBJ1-2; cdr3_length: 14; cdr3_nt: TGTGCCAGCAGCTGGTGGGGGGGGAGCTATGGCTACACCTTC; cdr3_aa: CASSWWGGSYGYTF
clone_size: -; d_call: -; v_call: TRBV19; j_call: TRBJ1-1; cdr3_length: 14; cdr3_nt: TGTGCCAGTAGTCCGACGATATTTGGCACTGAAGCTTTCTTT; cdr3_aa: CASSPTIFGTEAFF
clone_size: -; d_call: -; v_call: TRBV10-3; j_call: TRBJ2-3; cdr3_length: 10; cdr3_nt: TGTGCCACCTTTGCAGATACGCAGTATTTT; cdr3_aa: CATFADTQYF
clone_size: once; d_call: -; v_call: TRBV6-1; j_call: TRBJ1-5; cdr3_length: 16; cdr3_nt: TGTGCCAGCAGTGAAAGGGGAGAGGGTGGCGCTCAGCCCCAGCATTTT; cdr3_aa: CASSERGEGGAQPQHF
clone_size: once; d_call: TRBD1; v_call: TRBV10-1; j_call: TRBJ2-7; cdr3_length: 15; cdr3_nt: TGCGCCAGCAGTGAGAGTGGTAACAGGGGTTACGAGCAGTACTTC; cdr3_aa: CASSESGNRGYEQYF
clone_size: -; d_call: -; v_call: TRBV10-1; j_call: TRBJ1-4; cdr3_length: 11; cdr3_nt: TGCGCCAGCAGTTCCGGTGAAAAACTGTTTTTT; cdr3_aa: CASSSGEKLFF
clone_size: once; d_call: -; v_call: TRBV30; j_call: TRBJ1-5; cdr3_length: 13; cdr3_nt: TGTGCCTGGAGTAGTGGGGGTAATCAGCCCCAGCATTTT; cdr3_aa: CAWSSGGNQPQHF
clone_size: -; d_call: -; v_call: TRBV5-1; j_call: TRBJ1-2; cdr3_length: 17; cdr3_nt: TGCGCCAGCAGCTTGGCCGGTCGGGTAGTGGCTAACTATGGCTACACCTTC; cdr3_aa: CASSLAGRVVANYGYTF
clone_size: -; d_call: -; v_call: TRBV4-2; j_call: TRBJ2-3; cdr3_length: 15; cdr3_nt: TGTGCCAGCAGCCAAGAGGAGAACCCCACAGATACGCAGTATTTT; cdr3_aa: CASSQEENPTDTQYF
clone_size: -; d_call: -; v_call: TRBV5-1; j_call: TRBJ1-4; cdr3_length: 14; cdr3_nt: TGCGCCAGCAGACCTGACAGCCCTAATGAAAAACTGTTTTTT; cdr3_aa: CASRPDSPNEKLFF
clone_size: -; d_call: -; v_call: TRBV28; j_call: TRBJ2-7; cdr3_length: 13; cdr3_nt: TGTGCCAGCAGTTTTGGGACCGGGGACGAGCAGTACTTC; cdr3_aa: CASSFGTGDEQYF
clone_size: -; d_call: -; v_call: TRBV11-2; j_call: TRBJ1-6; cdr3_length: 13; cdr3_nt: TGTGCCAGCAGCTTACTATACGGTTCACCCCTCCACTTT; cdr3_aa: CASSLLYGSPLHF
clone_size: -; d_call: TRBD2; v_call: TRBV7-8; j_call: TRBJ2-7; cdr3_length: 15; cdr3_nt: TGTGCCAGCAGCCAAGGACTAGCGGCGATCTACGAGCAGTACTTC; cdr3_aa: CASSQGLAAIYEQYF
clone_size: once; d_call: TRBD2; v_call: TRBV7-2; j_call: TRBJ2-7; cdr3_length: 16; cdr3_nt: TGTGCCAGCAGCTCAGGACTAGCGGGATACTCCTACGAGCAGTACTTC; cdr3_aa: CASSSGLAGYSYEQYF
clone_size: -; d_call: TRBD1; v_call: TRBV4-1; j_call: TRBJ2-2; cdr3_length: 16; cdr3_nt: TGCGCCAGCAGCCAACCCGTCAGGGGGAGAACCGGGGAGCTGTTTTTT; cdr3_aa: CASSQPVRGRTGELFF
clone_size: -; d_call: -; v_call: TRBV7-6; j_call: TRBJ1-2; cdr3_length: 17; cdr3_nt: TGTGCCAGCAGCTCACTGCCTACAGCGATAATAAACTATGGCTACACCTTC; cdr3_aa: CASSSLPTAIINYGYTF
clone_size: -; d_call: -; v_call: TRBV19; j_call: TRBJ1-1; cdr3_length: 14; cdr3_nt: TGTGCCAGTAGTATCGAGTGGGGGAACACTGAAGCTTTCTTT; cdr3_aa: CASSIEWGNTEAFF
clone_size: -; d_call: -; v_call: TRBV10-3; j_call: TRBJ1-3; cdr3_length: 12; cdr3_nt: TGTGCCATCGGCGGGCAGGACGACACCATATATTTT; cdr3_aa: CAIGGQDDTIYF
clone_size: -; d_call: -; v_call: TRBV10-3; j_call: TRBJ2-3; cdr3_length: 15; cdr3_nt: TGTGCCATCAGCCCCGGGACTGCGTCCACAGATACGCAGTATTTT; cdr3_aa: CAISPGTASTDTQYF
clone_size: -; d_call: -; v_call: TRBV6-6; j_call: TRBJ1-2; cdr3_length: 13; cdr3_nt: TGTGCCAGCAGTTACGCGGAGACCTATGGCTACACCTTC; cdr3_aa: CASSYAETYGYTF
clone_size: -; d_call: -; v_call: TRBV9; j_call: TRBJ2-1; cdr3_length: 15; cdr3_nt: TGTGCCAGCAGCGAGGGAGCGAGCTCCTACAATGAGCAGTTCTTC; cdr3_aa: CASSEGASSYNEQFF
clone_size: once; d_call: -; v_call: TRBV6-1; j_call: TRBJ1-2; cdr3_length: 15; cdr3_nt: TGTGCCAGCAGTGAAAGCCCAGCAGGGTCCTATGGCTACACCTTC; cdr3_aa: CASSESPAGSYGYTF
clone_size: -; d_call: -; v_call: TRBV5-5; j_call: TRBJ2-1; cdr3_length: 15; cdr3_nt: TGTGCCAGCAGCTCAAAAGGGGGTTTGGAAAATGAGCAGTTCTTC; cdr3_aa: CASSSKGGLENEQFF
clone_size: -; d_call: -; v_call: TRBV9; j_call: TRBJ1-2; cdr3_length: 13; cdr3_nt: TGTGCCAGCGGGGGCCTAGCCAGCTATGGCTACACCTTC; cdr3_aa: CASGGLASYGYTF
clone_size: -; d_call: -; v_call: TRBV2; j_call: TRBJ1-1; cdr3_length: 13; cdr3_nt: TGTGCCAGCAGTGAGCCCTTTAACACTGAAGCTTTCTTT; cdr3_aa: CASSEPFNTEAFF
clone_size: -; d_call: -; v_call: TRBV27; j_call: TRBJ2-3; cdr3_length: 15; cdr3_nt: TGTGCCAGCAGAGTGCAGGGGAATTGGGCAGATACGCAGTATTTT; cdr3_aa: CASRVQGNWADTQYF
clone_size: -; d_call: TRBD1; v_call: TRBV18; j_call: TRBJ1-2; cdr3_length: 13; cdr3_nt: TGTGCCAGCTCACCACGGACAGGGGGCGGCTACACCTTC; cdr3_aa: CASSPRTGGGYTF
clone_size: once; d_call: TRBD1; v_call: TRBV10-3; j_call: TRBJ1-2; cdr3_length: 16; cdr3_nt: TGTGCCATCAGTGTCCAGGGGGAGGTCCGCGGGACTGGCTACACCTTC; cdr3_aa: CAISVQGEVRGTGYTF
clone_size: -; d_call: -; v_call: TRBV5-6; j_call: TRBJ2-5; cdr3_length: 12; cdr3_nt: TGTGCCTCGGGACAAACCCAAGAGACCCAGTACTTC; cdr3_aa: CASGQTQETQYF
clone_size: once; d_call: TRBD1; v_call: TRBV5-8; j_call: TRBJ1-2; cdr3_length: 14; cdr3_nt: TGTGCCAGCAGCTTTAGGGGGCTGACTTATGGCTACACCTTC; cdr3_aa: CASSFRGLTYGYTF